The TCR beta chain under discussion was sequenced for a study of blood T cell repertoires in COVID-19. V was cut by 7 bases and J by 2 bases, with 6 bases left in between. The CDR3 loop spans 12 amino acids. The germline gives CDR1 SNHLY, CDR2 FYNNEI. Assay used: immunoSEQ multiplex PCR; TCRdb lists only in-frame clones, some missing. The repertoire holds over 300,000 clones, with roughly 88% as singletons. Categorization into cohorts depended on clinical history that participants reported. This sequence joins TRBV2 and TRBJ1-5; D is unresolved. The sequencing sample was made of PBMCs or T cells enriched from blood (not recorded which). This receptor was taken from a woman aged 30 to 39 with acute COVID-19. This CDR3 reads CASMRGNQPQHF. The DNA for the CDR3 is TGTGCCAGCATGAGAGGCAATCAGCCCCAGCATTTT.